These T cell receptor beta chains were read from a single sample in a study of T cells in Graves' hyperthyroidism and ophthalmopathy. One entry per CDR3 protein results from TCRdb running MiXCR on the multiplex PCR reads. The data show 550,000 to 700,000 distinct CDR3 sequences, 46% seen once. The sample consisted of peripheral blood or thyroid tissue (not recorded which). Source of these receptors: an adult woman with Graves' disease, either hyperthyroidism or ophthalmopathy (not recorded which). Both conserved end residues are part of each CDR3. D genes are given only for firm matches. The listing skips clone size in some rows; elsewhere it reads once, few, many or a size class.

v_gene	j_gene	d_gene	abundance	CDR3aa	CDR3nt
TRBV6-6	TRBJ2-7	-	many	CASSYGGPGASYEQYF	TGTGCCAGCAGTTACGGAGGTCCGGGGGCCTCCTACGAGCAGTACTTC
TRBV10-3	TRBJ2-7	TRBD1	few	CASSFSPGTEDPYEQYF	TGTGCCAGCAGTTTTTCACCCGGGACAGAGGACCCCTACGAGCAGTACTTC
TRBV7-2	TRBJ2-5	-	many	CASSSVQETQYF	TGTGCCAGCAGCTCCGTTCAAGAGACCCAGTACTTC
TRBV5-1	TRBJ1-6	TRBD1	once	CASSLGQGENSPLHF	TGCGCCAGCAGCCTCGGACAGGGGGAGAACTCACCCCTCCACTTT
TRBV12-3/TRBV12-4	TRBJ1-1	TRBD1	-	CASSSPSGQGNTEAFF	TGTGCCAGCAGCTCCCCATCGGGACAGGGAAACACTGAAGCTTTCTTT
TRBV5-8	TRBJ2-5	TRBD1	-	CASRSHRGERTGETQYF	TGTGCCAGCAGGTCTCACAGGGGGGAGAGGACCGGGGAGACCCAGTACTTC
TRBV7-8	TRBJ1-5	-	-	CAVDISNQPQHF	TGTGCCGTAGACATTAGCAATCAGCCCCAGCATTTT
TRBV24-1	TRBJ1-2	TRBD1	few	CATSDLGQGHGYTF	TGTGCCACCAGTGATCTCGGACAGGGACACGGCTACACCTTC
TRBV10-3	TRBJ2-3	-	few	CAIRAEGSDTQYF	TGTGCCATCAGGGCGGAGGGGTCGGATACGCAGTATTTT
TRBV7-2	TRBJ1-1	-	many	CASSPSGAHIEAFF	TGTGCCAGCAGCCCCTCGGGGGCGCACATTGAAGCTTTCTTT
TRBV6-6	TRBJ1-1	-	-	CASSEQGRTTEAFF	TGTGCCAGCAGTGAACAGGGAAGGACCACTGAAGCTTTCTTT
TRBV6-2/TRBV6-3	TRBJ1-5	-	many	CASSYSGRVGQPQHF	TGTGCCAGCAGTTACTCCGGCAGGGTGGGTCAGCCCCAGCATTTT
TRBV29-1	TRBJ1-2	-	few	CSVDLPLKGGYTF	TGCAGCGTTGACCTGCCTCTTAAGGGTGGCTACACCTTC
TRBV9	TRBJ1-1	-	few	CASTVEPGGRAFF	TGTGCCAGCACGGTAGAACCCGGGGGCAGAGCTTTCTTT
TRBV2	TRBJ2-7	-	many	CASSARYEQYF	TGTGCCAGCAGTGCCCGCTACGAGCAGTACTTC
TRBV7-2	TRBJ2-7	-	many	CASSLPSYEQYF	TGTGCCAGCAGCTTACCCTCCTACGAGCAGTACTTC
TRBV29-1	TRBJ1-1	-	few	CSVDMYTEAFF	TGCAGCGTGGATATGTACACTGAAGCTTTCTTT
TRBV6-5	TRBJ2-5	-	many	CATQRSLGSGQETQYF	TGTGCCACACAGCGATCCCTCGGGAGCGGGCAAGAGACCCAGTACTTC
TRBV29-1	TRBJ2-6	-	-	CSVEGRPASGANVLTF	TGCAGCGTAGAGGGGCGTCCGGCCTCTGGGGCCAACGTCCTGACTTTC
TRBV19	TRBJ2-7	-	many	CASSIDGASYEQYF	TGTGCCAGTAGTATAGACGGGGCTTCCTACGAGCAGTACTTC
TRBV20-1	TRBJ2-5	TRBD2	few	CSARDRGLAGRAGETQYF	TGCAGTGCTAGAGATCGGGGACTAGCGGGTAGGGCCGGAGAGACCCAGTACTTC
TRBV20-1	TRBJ2-7	TRBD2	many	CSARLAGTYEQYF	TGCAGTGCTAGGTTAGCGGGGACCTACGAGCAGTACTTC
TRBV5-1	TRBJ2-7	-	many	CASSSTSTDGQYF	TGCGCCAGCAGCTCGACCTCCACTGATGGGCAGTACTTC
TRBV24-1	TRBJ2-5	TRBD2	many	CATSDPTSGTQETQYF	TGTGCCACCAGTGACCCAACTAGCGGGACTCAAGAGACCCAGTACTTC
TRBV29-1	TRBJ2-5	TRBD2	-	CSVRGLAGDPETQYF	TGCAGCGTCAGAGGACTAGCGGGAGACCCAGAGACCCAGTACTTC
TRBV6-1	TRBJ2-7	TRBD1	many	CASSEGDRDSYEQYF	TGTGCCAGCAGTGAAGGGGACAGGGACTCCTACGAGCAGTACTTC
TRBV5-1	TRBJ1-4	-	once	CASRPWDTLEEKLFF	TGCGCCAGCAGACCCTGGGACACCCTAGAAGAAAAACTGTTTTTT
TRBV5-4	TRBJ2-7	TRBD1	-	CASSPSGGLGEQYF	TGTGCCAGCAGCCCCTCAGGGGGCTTGGGCGAGCAGTACTTC
TRBV10-3	TRBJ1-5	-	-	CAISGDNAVPQHF	TGTGCCATCAGTGGAGACAACGCGGTGCCCCAGCATTTT
TRBV19	TRBJ2-6	-	-	CASSPIDSIGIANVLTF	TGTGCCAGTAGCCCTATCGACAGCATCGGGATAGCCAACGTCCTGACTTTC
TRBV6-2/TRBV6-3	TRBJ1-5	-	many	CASSYETEVQPQHF	TGTGCCAGCAGTTACGAGACGGAGGTGCAGCCCCAGCATTTT
TRBV12-3/TRBV12-4	TRBJ1-2	TRBD1	many	CASSGTEYGYTF	TGTGCCAGCAGCGGGACAGAATATGGCTACACCTTC
TRBV12-3/TRBV12-4	TRBJ1-4	-	-	CASSLKAGIGGKLFF	TGTGCCAGCAGTCTAAAGGCAGGGATCGGGGGAAAACTGTTTTTT
TRBV9	TRBJ2-5	TRBD1	-	CASSARQGMSETQYF	TGTGCCAGCAGCGCCCGACAGGGGATGTCCGAGACCCAGTACTTC
TRBV6-5	TRBJ2-5	TRBD1	-	CASIGRGLGEPQHF	TGTGCCAGCATCGGCAGGGGGTTAGGAGAGCCCCAGCACTTC
TRBV6-5	TRBJ1-2	-	once	CASRSGLYGYTF	TGTGCCAGCCGTTCCGGACTATATGGCTACACCTTC
TRBV28	TRBJ1-2	-	-	CATLYRVRDGYTF	TGTGCTACACTCTACAGGGTCAGGGATGGCTACACCTTC
TRBV10-1	TRBJ1-2	-	-	CASPGTYTF	TGCGCCAGCCCGGGGACCTACACCTTC
TRBV15	TRBJ2-7	-	many	CATSRDFFRDMTYEQYF	TGTGCCACCAGCAGGGATTTTTTCCGGGACATGACCTACGAGCAGTACTTC
TRBV5-1	TRBJ2-7	TRBD2	-	CASTPGLAGVEQYF	TGCGCCAGCACACCGGGACTAGCGGGAGTCGAGCAGTACTTC
TRBV2	TRBJ1-1	TRBD1	-	CASRGQGLAFF	TGTGCCAGCAGGGGACAGGGGCTTGCTTTCTTT
TRBV28	TRBJ1-2	TRBD1	-	CASSTMGGGGGYTF	TGTGCCAGCAGTACCATGGGAGGGGGCGGTGGCTACACCTTC
TRBV4-1	TRBJ1-3	-	many	CASSQRAGVGNTIYF	TGCGCCAGCAGCCAAAGGGCAGGGGTTGGAAACACCATATATTTT
TRBV7-8	TRBJ1-2	-	-	CASSPGVAGSGYGYTF	TGTGCCAGCAGCCCAGGGGTGGCGGGTTCTGGCTATGGCTACACCTTC
TRBV29-1	TRBJ1-1	-	-	CSPRQGLNTEAFF	TGCAGCCCCCGACAAGGGCTGAACACTGAAGCTTTCTTT
TRBV7-9	TRBJ2-2	-	many	CASSWTEAGELFF	TGTGCCAGCAGCTGGACGGAGGCCGGGGAGCTGTTTTTT
TRBV2	TRBJ2-5	-	many	CASSEGWAGETQYF	TGTGCCAGCAGTGAAGGGTGGGCCGGGGAGACCCAGTACTTC
TRBV29-1	TRBJ2-7	-	many	CSVWGEGKTYEQYF	TGCAGCGTTTGGGGAGAGGGCAAGACCTACGAGCAGTACTTC
TRBV11-2	TRBJ1-1	-	-	CASSLYFIMNTEAFF	TGTGCCAGCAGCTTATATTTTATCATGAACACTGAAGCTTTCTTT
TRBV2	TRBJ1-5	-	-	CASSGMGRTQHF	TGTGCCAGCAGCGGAATGGGCAGGACCCAGCATTTT
TRBV2	TRBJ1-5	-	-	CASSESDSSRQPQHF	TGTGCCAGCAGTGAATCGGACAGTTCTCGACAGCCCCAGCATTTT